A single sample gave rise to the 23 T cell receptor beta chains below, sequenced in a study of T cell clusters in autoimmune cytopenias. TRB rearrangements were amplified by touch-down multiplex PCR with mixed TRB-A/B primers. For each CDR3 protein, TCRdb gives one entry from its re-call of the multiplex PCR reads, without DNA. The sample table includes 6,000 to 9,500 distinct CDR3 sequences. Approximately 40,000 genome equivalents of blood DNA were amplified for TRB. This sample was also put to use in a study of T cell repertoires in aging, cancer and after chemotherapy.

Sequencing was performed on peripheral blood. The receptor set was obtained from a human donor with an autoimmune cytopenia or autoimmune hepatitis (not recorded which).

This sequence joins TRBV14 and TRBJ2-3; TCRdb selects TRBD1, and the lack of DNA leaves this call unchecked. The CDR3 loop spans 17 amino acids. In germline, CDR1 is SGHDN, CDR2 FVKESK. The CDR3 reads CASSQGGQGVSTDTQYF.

This clonotype ranks as medium-sized (0.01 to 0.1%) in terms of frequency. The V and J genes are TRBV6-1 and TRBJ2-3; with no DNA, the TCRdb D assignment of TRBD2 cannot be verified. The CDR3 totals 15 residues. Per germline, CDR1 MNHNS and CDR2 SASEGT. CDR3 sequence: CATSRSGAETDTQYF.

The gene calls are TRBV5-4 and TRBJ2-1; TCRdb gives TRBD1 as the D gene, but with no DNA this cannot be confirmed. This CDR3 comprises 17 residues. Germline V lookup: CDR1 SGHNT, CDR2 YYREEE (reference sequence). CDR3 protein: CASSRPTGTLSYNEQFF.

The chain has TRBV11-2 and TRBJ1-4; TCRdb designates TRBD1, a call that cannot be tested without DNA. The CDR3 runs to 16 residues. Per germline, CDR1 SGHAT and CDR2 FQNNGV. The CDR3 spells CASSLQPGTEYGELFF.

This clonotype is called medium-sized based on its frequency. The gene calls are TRBV7-3 and TRBJ2-1. This CDR3 spans 15 amino acids. Germline V gives CDR1 SGHTA, CDR2 FQGTGA. The CDR3 sequence: CASSLDLGTYNEQFF. The full variable domain, in which reference TRBV7-3 and TRBJ2-1 provide the parts outside the CDR3, is GAGVSQTPSNKVTEKGKYVELRCDPISGHTALYWYRQSLGQGPEFLIYFQGTGAADDSGLPNDRFFAVRPEGSVSTLKIQRTERGDSAVYLCASSLDLGTYNEQFFGPGTRLTVL.

Considering frequency, this clonotype is medium-sized. This chain uses TRBV19 with TRBJ1-6. The CDR3 has 16 amino acids. The germline V gene has CDR1 LNHDA and CDR2 SQIVND (reference sequence). This CDR3 is CASRALGGTDNSPLHF.

The gene calls are TRBV12-3 or TRBV12-4 and TRBJ2-7. The CDR3 has 17 residues. CDR3 region: CASSPPNWLWSSYEQYF.

J is TRBJ2-7 and V is TRBV5-1. Germline V gene sequence: CDR1 SGHRS, CDR2 YFSETQ. The CDR3 consists of 13 residues. The CDR3 region is CASSGDNSYEQYF. The whole variable domain, filled in from reference TRBV5-1 and TRBJ2-7, reads KAGVTQTPRYLIKTRGQQVTLSCSPISGHRSVSWYQQTPGQGLQFLFEYFSETQRNKGNFPGRFSGRQFSNSRSEMNVSTLELGDSALYLCASSGDNSYEQYFGPGTRLTVT.

CDR3 sequence: CASNGGIDTQYF. The gene calls are TRBV6-6 and TRBJ2-3; TCRdb gives TRBD1 as the D gene, but with no DNA this cannot be confirmed. Per the germline V gene, CDR1 is MNHNY and CDR2 is SVGAGI (reference sequence). The CDR3 has 12 amino acids.

This clonotype ranks as medium-sized in terms of frequency. Here the CDR3 reads CASSGGHEQYF. The chain joins TRBV7-2 to TRBJ2-7; TCRdb picks TRBD1, but there is no DNA to check that call. The CDR3 is 11 amino acids. Looked up from germline, CDR1 is SGHTA and CDR2 is FQGNSA.

This clonotype is classed as medium-sized by frequency. This chain joins TRBV20-1 and TRBJ2-7; as DNA is missing, the TRBD2 call by TCRdb cannot be tested. Germline values: CDR1 DFQATT, CDR2 SNEGSKA (reference sequence). CDR3 length equals 13 residues. This CDR3 is CSARVSGGYEQYF.

This sequence joins TRBV24-1 and TRBJ2-5; TCRdb calls TRBD2, which cannot be checked without DNA. This CDR3 is built from 17 residues. Germline loops: CDR1 KGHDR, CDR2 SFDVKD. The CDR3 is CATSDRTSGGLNNEQFF.

The chain links TRBV20-1 to TRBJ2-3; with no DNA, the TCRdb D assignment of TRBD1 cannot be verified. This CDR3 has 19 residues. Germline V gene lookup returns CDR1 DFQATT and CDR2 SNEGSKA (reference sequence). The CDR3 protein is CSAREDRRGLPYSTDTQYF.

V gene TRBV12-3 or TRBV12-4 combines with J gene TRBJ1-2; TCRdb reports TRBD1, a call that lacks DNA to check it against. This CDR3 has 14 amino acids. The CDR3 region is CASSFPGQSKGYTF.

This clonotype is classed as medium-sized by frequency. The CDR3 sequence is CACPGHSNYGYTF. The rearrangement joins TRBV30 to TRBJ1-2; TCRdb picks TRBD1, but there is no DNA to check that call. CDR3 size: 13 residues. Germline CDR1 and CDR2: GTSNPN and SVGIG (reference sequence).

This sequence joins TRBV6-5 and TRBJ2-7; absent DNA, TCRdb's TRBD1 call cannot be checked. This CDR3 has 15 amino acids. Germline V gene sequence: CDR1 MNHEY, CDR2 SVGAGI. CDR3 protein: CAISAVVMAPYEQYF.

The V gene is TRBV5-5, the J gene TRBJ1-1; TCRdb names TRBD1, which stays unverified in the absence of DNA. CDR1 and CDR2 (germline): SGHKS, YYEKEE (reference sequence). The CDR3 runs 14 residues. The CDR3 sequence is CASSFGTVNTEAFF.

In terms of frequency, this clonotype is medium-sized. This rearrangement joins TRBV27 to TRBJ2-7; no DNA is available, so the TRBD2 call from TCRdb remains unchecked. The CDR3 loop spans 15 amino acids. The germline V gene encodes CDR1 MNHEY and CDR2 SMNVEV (reference sequence). The CDR3 loop reads CASSRGSGRRGEQYF.

The chain carries TRBV5-5 and TRBJ2-2; TCRdb reports TRBD2, a call that lacks DNA to check it against. Germline V lookup: CDR1 SGHKS, CDR2 YYEKEE (reference sequence). This CDR3 comprises 17 residues. The CDR3 sequence is CASSQSGTSANTGELFF.

J is TRBJ1-4 and V is TRBV2. The CDR3 consists of 14 residues. Germline V gives CDR1 SNHLY, CDR2 FYNNEI. Here the CDR3 reads CASNSRFSNEKLFF.

The gene calls are TRBV5-1 and TRBJ1-2; TCRdb's D call of TRBD1 is untestable without DNA. The germline gives CDR1 SGHRS, CDR2 YFSETQ. The CDR3 is 14 amino acids. CDR3 residues: CASSSGTGNYGYTF.

The chain employs TRBV19 and TRBJ2-2; TCRdb's assignment of TRBD2 cannot be checked, as there is no DNA. This CDR3 comprises 16 residues. Germline values: CDR1 LNHDA, CDR2 SQIVND (reference sequence). The chain's CDR3 is CASSIISGSNTGELFF.

The chain combines TRBV11-2 with TRBJ2-1; TCRdb proposes TRBD2, but this gene call is untestable without DNA. Germline loops: CDR1 SGHAT, CDR2 FQNNGV. The CDR3 runs 16 residues. The CDR3: CASSSGTSGRRGEQFF.